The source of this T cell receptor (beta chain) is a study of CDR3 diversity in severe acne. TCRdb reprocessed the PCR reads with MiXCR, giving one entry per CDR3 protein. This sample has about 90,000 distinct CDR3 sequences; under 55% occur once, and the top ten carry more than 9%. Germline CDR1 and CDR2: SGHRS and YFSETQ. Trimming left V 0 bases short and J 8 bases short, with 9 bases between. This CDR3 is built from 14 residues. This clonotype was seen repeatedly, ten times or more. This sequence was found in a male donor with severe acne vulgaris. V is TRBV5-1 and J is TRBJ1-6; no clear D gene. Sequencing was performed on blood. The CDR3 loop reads CASSLADGDSPLHF. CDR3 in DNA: TGCGCCAGCAGCTTGGCGGACGGGGATTCACCCCTCCACTTT.